A selection of T cell receptor beta chains follows, all from one sample in a study of T cells in localized non-small cell lung cancer. TCRdb keeps only in-frame clones here, not all; method: immunoSEQ multiplex PCR. The repertoire includes approximately 28,000 clones, about four fifths of them detected once, and about 5.4% sits in the top ten. Sample: peripheral blood mononuclear cells, taken before any cancer treatment. Every receptor here comes from a man aged 40-75 years with stage III lung adenocarcinoma. Each CDR3 is given with its conserved first and last residue. The D gene is left open where the match is weak. The size field is filled for only some rows; it gives once, few, many or a size class.

abundance | j_gene | v_gene | d_gene | CDR3nt | CDR3aa
once | TRBJ1-1 | TRBV7-2 | NA | TGTGCCAGCAGCTTACAGGAAAACACTGAAGCTTTCTTT | CASSLQENTEAFF
few | TRBJ2-3 | TRBV4-2 | NA | TGTGCCAGCAGCCAAGGCGAACGGGCAGATACGCAGTATTTT | CASSQGERADTQYF
NA | TRBJ1-6 | TRBV9 | NA | TGTGCCAGCAGCGTAGGCCCGAGCTCCTATAATTCACCCCTCCACTTT | CASSVGPSSYNSPLHF
NA | TRBJ1-4 | TRBV4-1 | TRBD1 | TGCGCCAGCAGCCCCCGGGACAGGGTCGAAAAACTGTTTTTT | CASSPRDRVEKLFF
few | TRBJ1-5 | TRBV19 | NA | TGTGCCAGTAGTATCGGGCCCTTCCCTGTGCCCCAGCATTTT | CASSIGPFPVPQHF
NA | TRBJ1-1 | TRBV6-5 | NA | TGTGCCAGCAGTTACGGTTCGTCGACTGAAGCTTTCTTT | CASSYGSSTEAFF
NA | TRBJ2-5 | TRBV2 | NA | TGTGCCAGCAGTGAAAGTGGCGAGACCCAGTACTTC | CASSESGETQYF
NA | TRBJ1-1 | TRBV18 | NA | TGTGCCACCCGACGTACGGTTGGGAACACTGAAGCTTTCTTT | CATRRTVGNTEAFF
NA | TRBJ1-3 | TRBV6-1 | NA | TGTGCCAGCAGTGCCAGTTTTAATGACGGAAACACCATATATTTT | CASSASFNDGNTIYF
NA | TRBJ1-4 | TRBV5-1 | TRBD1 | TGCGCCAGCAGCTTGGGGACAGGGGGCGCTCAGGCAACTAATGAAAAACTGTTTTTT | CASSLGTGGAQATNEKLFF
NA | TRBJ1-3 | TRBV14 | NA | TGTGCCAGCAGCCCCTACGGGCTGGCCCTTGGAAACACCATATATTTT | CASSPYGLALGNTIYF
NA | TRBJ1-1 | TRBV5-6 | NA | TGTGCCAGCAGCTTGTGGTTTGACACTGAAGCTTTCTTT | CASSLWFDTEAFF
NA | TRBJ2-2 | TRBV10-3 | TRBD2 | TGTGCCAGCTCCCTTAGCGGGGGGGCTGACACCGGGGAGCTGTTTTTT | CASSLSGGADTGELFF
NA | TRBJ2-3 | TRBV30 | NA | TGTGCCTGGAGCCCCGGACAGATCACAGATACGCAGTATTTT | CAWSPGQITDTQYF
NA | TRBJ2-5 | TRBV5-1 | NA | TGCGCCAGCAGACAAACATTGGGCCGAGCTGGAAGAGAGACCCAGTACTTC | CASRQTLGRAGRETQYF
once | TRBJ2-7 | TRBV18 | NA | TGTGCCAGCTCACCCTCCGGGACCGCCGCGCAGTACTTC | CASSPSGTAAQYF
once | TRBJ2-2 | TRBV7-6 | NA | TGTGCCAGCAGCTTTTCTACAGGGAACACCGGGGAGCTGTTTTTT | CASSFSTGNTGELFF
NA | TRBJ1-1 | TRBV5-1 | NA | TGCGCCAGCAGCTTCGAAAACCCGAACACTGAAGCTTTCTTT | CASSFENPNTEAFF
NA | TRBJ1-1 | TRBV28 | NA | TGTGCCAGCAGTCCGAGCGTGAACACTGAAGCTTTCTTT | CASSPSVNTEAFF
once | TRBJ1-3 | TRBV19 | NA | TGTGCCAGTAGTATTCTGAGCTCTGGAAACACCATATATTTT | CASSILSSGNTIYF
NA | TRBJ2-2 | TRBV25-1 | NA | TGTGCCAGCAGTGAATTCCGGTTAAGTGGGACCGGGGAGCTGTTTTTT | CASSEFRLSGTGELFF
NA | TRBJ1-4 | TRBV9 | TRBD1 | TGTGCCAGCAGCGTGGGACAGGAGCCAGGAAAACTGTTTTTT | CASSVGQEPGKLFF
NA | TRBJ2-1 | TRBV19 | TRBD1 | TGTGCCAGTAGTGTCGGGACAGGGGAGTATACTGAGCAGTTCTTC | CASSVGTGEYTEQFF